A few counts support the clone carrying this TCR beta chain. CDR3 length: 14 amino acids. V dropped 3 bases and J dropped 5 bases, with 13 bases sitting between them. Germline V gene lookup returns CDR1 PRHDT and CDR2 FYEKMQ (reference sequence). The data originate from a study of control samples from healthy donors and cancer patients. The data were produced by immunoSEQ multiplex PCR, yet TCRdb's version contains in-frame clones alone and is incomplete. The sample lists approximately 180,000 clones, around 90% seen once, with 2% to 2.5% in the top ten. This clonotype was sampled from a woman between 35 and 50 years old in good health. The chain has TRBV13 and TRBJ1-1; D is ambiguous. The material sequenced was blood. CDR3 in DNA: TGTGCCAGCAGCTTGGGGTGGGGAAGGACTGAAGCTTTCTTT. Translation gives CASSLGWGRTEAFF. The full variable domain, in which reference TRBV13 and TRBJ1-1 provide the parts outside the CDR3, is AAGVIQSPRHLIKEKRETATLKCYPIPRHDTVYWYQQGPGQDPQFLISFYEKMQSDKGSIPDRFSAQQFSDYHSELNMSSLELGDSALYFCASSLGWGRTEAFFGQGTRLTVV.